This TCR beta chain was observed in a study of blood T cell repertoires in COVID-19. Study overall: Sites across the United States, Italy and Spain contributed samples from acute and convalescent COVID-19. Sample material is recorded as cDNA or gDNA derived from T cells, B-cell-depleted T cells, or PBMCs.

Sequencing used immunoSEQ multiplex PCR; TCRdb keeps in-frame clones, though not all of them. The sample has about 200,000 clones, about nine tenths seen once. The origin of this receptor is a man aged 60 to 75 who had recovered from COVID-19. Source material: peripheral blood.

CDR3 protein: CASGLVRLAQMNTEAFF. CDR3 nucleotides: TGTGCTAGTGGTTTGGTACGGCTAGCACAAATGAACACTGAAGCTTTCTTT. The chain has TRBV12-5 and TRBJ1-1; D gene unclear. This CDR3 spans 17 amino acids. V was cut by 0 bases and J by 0 bases, with 14 bases left in between. The germline V gene encodes CDR1 LGHNT and CDR2 FRNRAP.